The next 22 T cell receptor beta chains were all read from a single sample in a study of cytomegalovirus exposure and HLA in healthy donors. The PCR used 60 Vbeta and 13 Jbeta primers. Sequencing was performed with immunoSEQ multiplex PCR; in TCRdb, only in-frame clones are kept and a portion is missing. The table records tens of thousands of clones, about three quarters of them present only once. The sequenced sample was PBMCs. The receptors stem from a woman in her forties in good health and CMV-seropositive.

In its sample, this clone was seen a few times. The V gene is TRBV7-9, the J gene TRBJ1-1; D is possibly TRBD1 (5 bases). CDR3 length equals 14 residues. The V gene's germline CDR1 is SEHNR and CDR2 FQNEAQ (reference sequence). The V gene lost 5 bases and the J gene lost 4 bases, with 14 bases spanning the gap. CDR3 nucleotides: TGTGCCAGCAGCCTTCCCGGGGGTGGCACTGAAGCTTTCTTT. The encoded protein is CASSLPGGGTEAFF.

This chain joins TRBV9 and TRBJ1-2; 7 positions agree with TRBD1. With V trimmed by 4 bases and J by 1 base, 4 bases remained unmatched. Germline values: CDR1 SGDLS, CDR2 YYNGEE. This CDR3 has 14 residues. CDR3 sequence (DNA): TGTGCCAGCAGCCTCAGACAGGGTAACTATGGCTACACCTTC. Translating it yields CASSLRQGNYGYTF.

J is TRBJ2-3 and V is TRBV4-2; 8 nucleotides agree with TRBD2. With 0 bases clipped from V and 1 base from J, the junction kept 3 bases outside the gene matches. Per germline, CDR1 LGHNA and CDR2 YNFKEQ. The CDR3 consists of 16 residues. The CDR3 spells CASSQDRGGGTDTQYF. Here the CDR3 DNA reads TGTGCCAGCAGCCAAGATCGGGGGGGCGGCACAGATACGCAGTATTTT.

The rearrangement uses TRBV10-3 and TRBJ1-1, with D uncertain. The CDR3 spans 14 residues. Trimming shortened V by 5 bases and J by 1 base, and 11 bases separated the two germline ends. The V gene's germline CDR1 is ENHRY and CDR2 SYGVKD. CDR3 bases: TGTGCCATCAGTATCGACATGAGGAACACTGAAGCTTTCTTT. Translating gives CAISIDMRNTEAFF.

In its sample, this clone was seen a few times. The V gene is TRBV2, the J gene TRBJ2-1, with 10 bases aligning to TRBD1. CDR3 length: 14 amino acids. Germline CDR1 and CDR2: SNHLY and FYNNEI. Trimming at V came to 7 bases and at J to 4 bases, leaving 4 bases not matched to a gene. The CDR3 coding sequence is TGTGCCAGCACCGAGGACAGGGGGTACAATGAGCAGTTCTTC. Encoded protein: CASTEDRGYNEQFF.

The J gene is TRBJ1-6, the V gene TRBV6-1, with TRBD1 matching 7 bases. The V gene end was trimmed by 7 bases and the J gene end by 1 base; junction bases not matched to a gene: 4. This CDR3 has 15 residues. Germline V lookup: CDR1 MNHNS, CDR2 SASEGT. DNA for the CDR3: TGTGCCAGCACTCGGGACAGTTCCTATAATTCACCCCTCCACTTT. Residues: CASTRDSSYNSPLHF.

The CDR3 here is CASTTWAEGAVGYTF. The CDR3 coding sequence is TGTGCCAGCACCACTTGGGCCGAGGGGGCGGTCGGCTACACCTTC. The chain links TRBV5-6 to TRBJ1-2, with TRBD1 matching over 7 bases. J gave up 8 bases and V 6 bases, and 16 bases lay outside the gene matches. This CDR3 has 15 residues. CDR1 SGHDT and CDR2 YYEEEE come from the germline V gene.

For the CDR3, the DNA is TGTGCCAGCAGCCGGGACAGGGCGACCATTAGCCATGGCTACACCTTC. Amino acids: CASSRDRATISHGYTF. The chain joins TRBV7-8 to TRBJ1-2, with 9 positions matching TRBD1. V lost 5 bases, J lost 6 bases, and 13 bases stayed unmatched. The length of the CDR3 is 16 residues. Per the germline V gene, CDR1 is SGHVS and CDR2 is FQNEAQ. Full variable domain (rest looked up from reference TRBV7-8 and TRBJ1-2): GAGVSQSPRYKVAKRGQDVALRCDPISGHVSLFWYQQALGQGPEFLTYFQNEAQLDKSGLPSDRFFAERPEGSVSTLKIQRTQQEDSAVYLCASSRDRATISHGYTFGSGTRLTVV.

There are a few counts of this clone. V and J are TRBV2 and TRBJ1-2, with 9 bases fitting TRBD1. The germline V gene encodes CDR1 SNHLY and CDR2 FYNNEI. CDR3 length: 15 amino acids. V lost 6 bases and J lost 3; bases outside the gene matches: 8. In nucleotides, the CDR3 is TGTGCCAGCAGCCCTGGGACAGGGAGCGACTATGGCTACACCTTC. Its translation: CASSPGTGSDYGYTF.

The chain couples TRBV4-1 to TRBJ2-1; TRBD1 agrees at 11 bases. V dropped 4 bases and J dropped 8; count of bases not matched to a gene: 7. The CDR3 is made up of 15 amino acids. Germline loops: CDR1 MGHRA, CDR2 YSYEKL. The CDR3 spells CASSPGTGGIDEQFF. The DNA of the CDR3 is TGCGCCAGCAGCCCCGGGACAGGGGGTATAGATGAGCAGTTCTTC.

The CDR3 is CASSPDRTYYGYTF. CDR3 bases: TGTGCCAGCTCACCCGACAGGACCTACTATGGCTACACCTTC. The chain uses TRBV18 and TRBJ1-2, with D tentatively TRBD1 (6 bases). Germline values: CDR1 KGHSH, CDR2 LQKENI. The CDR3 has 14 amino acids. With 3 bases removed from V and 3 bases from J, the gap between germline ends came to 11 bases.

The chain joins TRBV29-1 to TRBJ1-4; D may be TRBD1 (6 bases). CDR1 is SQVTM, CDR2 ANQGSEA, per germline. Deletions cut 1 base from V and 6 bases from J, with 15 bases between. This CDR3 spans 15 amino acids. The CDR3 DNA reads TGCAGCGTTGAAGGTCCAGGGGAGGGGGATGAAAAACTGTTTTTT. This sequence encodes CSVEGPGEGDEKLFF. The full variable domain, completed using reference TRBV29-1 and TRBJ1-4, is SAVISQKPSRDICQRGTSLTIQCQVDSQVTMMFWYRQQPGQSLTLIATANQGSEATYESGFVIDKFPISRPNLTFSTLTVSNMSPEDSSIYLCSVEGPGEGDEKLFFGSGTQLSVL.

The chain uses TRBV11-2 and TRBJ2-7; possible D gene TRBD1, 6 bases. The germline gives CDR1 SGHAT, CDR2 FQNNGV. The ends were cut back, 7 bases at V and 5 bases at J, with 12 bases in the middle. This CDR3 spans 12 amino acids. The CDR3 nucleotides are TGTGCCAGCACAGGGGCGGAGGACGAGCAGTACTTC. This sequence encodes CASTGAEDEQYF.

The CDR3 bases are TGTGCCAGCACCGGAACAGGGGCGGGGAACACTGAAGCTTTCTTT. Translation gives CASTGTGAGNTEAFF. The rearrangement uses TRBV6-5 and TRBJ1-1; 7 bases line up with TRBD1. CDR1 is MNHEY, CDR2 SVGAGI, per germline. J gave up 1 base and V 7 bases, and 9 bases lay outside the gene matches. CDR3 length: 15 residues.

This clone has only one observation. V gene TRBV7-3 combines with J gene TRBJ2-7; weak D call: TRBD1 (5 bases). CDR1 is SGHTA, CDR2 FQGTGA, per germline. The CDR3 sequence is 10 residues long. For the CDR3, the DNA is TGTGCGGGGCGCCAACCCGAGCAGTACTTC. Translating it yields CAGRQPEQYF.

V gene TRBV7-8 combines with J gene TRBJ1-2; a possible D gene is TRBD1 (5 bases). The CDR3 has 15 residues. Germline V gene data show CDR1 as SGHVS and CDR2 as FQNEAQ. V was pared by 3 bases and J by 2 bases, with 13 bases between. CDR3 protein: CASSLLGGGNYGYTF. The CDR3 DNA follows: TGTGCCAGCAGCTTGCTGGGGGGAGGGAACTATGGCTACACCTTC. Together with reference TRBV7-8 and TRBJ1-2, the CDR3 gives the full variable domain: GAGVSQSPRYKVAKRGQDVALRCDPISGHVSLFWYQQALGQGPEFLTYFQNEAQLDKSGLPSDRFFAERPEGSVSTLKIQRTQQEDSAVYLCASSLLGGGNYGYTFGSGTRLTVV.

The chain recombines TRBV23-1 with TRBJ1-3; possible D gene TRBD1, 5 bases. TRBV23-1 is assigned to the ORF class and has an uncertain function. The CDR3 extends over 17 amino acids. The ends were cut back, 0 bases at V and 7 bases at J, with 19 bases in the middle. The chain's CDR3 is CASSQSHYGGGRNTIYF. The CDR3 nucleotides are TGCGCCAGCAGTCAATCCCATTATGGGGGAGGGCGGAACACCATATATTTT.

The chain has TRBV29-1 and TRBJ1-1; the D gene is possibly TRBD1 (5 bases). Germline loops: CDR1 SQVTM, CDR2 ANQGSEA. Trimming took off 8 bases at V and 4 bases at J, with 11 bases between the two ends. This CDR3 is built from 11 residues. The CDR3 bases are TGCAGCTCCACGGGGGGCACTGAAGCTTTCTTT. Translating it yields CSSTGGTEAFF.

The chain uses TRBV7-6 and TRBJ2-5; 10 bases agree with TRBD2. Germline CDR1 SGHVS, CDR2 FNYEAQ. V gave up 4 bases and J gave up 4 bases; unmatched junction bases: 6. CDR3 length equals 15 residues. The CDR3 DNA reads TGTGCCAGCAGCTCTCAGCGGGGGGGCGGAGAGACCCAGTACTTC. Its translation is CASSSQRGGGETQYF.

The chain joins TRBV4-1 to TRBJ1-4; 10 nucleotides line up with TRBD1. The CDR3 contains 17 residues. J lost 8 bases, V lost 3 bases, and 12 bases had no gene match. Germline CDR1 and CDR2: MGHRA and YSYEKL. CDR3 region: CASSHNDGDRGGEKLFF. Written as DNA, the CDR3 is TGCGCCAGCAGCCATAATGACGGGGACAGGGGAGGCGAAAAACTGTTTTTT.

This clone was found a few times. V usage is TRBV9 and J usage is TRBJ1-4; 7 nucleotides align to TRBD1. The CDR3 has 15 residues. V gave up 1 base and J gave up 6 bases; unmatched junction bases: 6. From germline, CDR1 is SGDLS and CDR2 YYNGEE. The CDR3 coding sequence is TGTGCCAGCAGCGTACGGACAGGTATGGATGAAAAACTGTTTTTT. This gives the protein CASSVRTGMDEKLFF.

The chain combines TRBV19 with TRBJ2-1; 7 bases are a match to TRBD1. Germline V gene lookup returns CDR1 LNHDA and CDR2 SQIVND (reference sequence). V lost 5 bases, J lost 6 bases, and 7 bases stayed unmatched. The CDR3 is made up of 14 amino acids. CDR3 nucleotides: TGTGCCAGTAGTTGGTCGACAGGGCCCAATGAGCAGTTCTTC. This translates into CASSWSTGPNEQFF. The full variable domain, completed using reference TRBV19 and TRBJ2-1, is DGGITQSPKYLFRKEGQNVTLSCEQNLNHDAMYWYRQDPGQGLRLIYYSQIVNDFQKGDIAEGYSVSREKKESFPLTVTSAQKNPTAFYLCASSWSTGPNEQFFGPGTRLTVL.